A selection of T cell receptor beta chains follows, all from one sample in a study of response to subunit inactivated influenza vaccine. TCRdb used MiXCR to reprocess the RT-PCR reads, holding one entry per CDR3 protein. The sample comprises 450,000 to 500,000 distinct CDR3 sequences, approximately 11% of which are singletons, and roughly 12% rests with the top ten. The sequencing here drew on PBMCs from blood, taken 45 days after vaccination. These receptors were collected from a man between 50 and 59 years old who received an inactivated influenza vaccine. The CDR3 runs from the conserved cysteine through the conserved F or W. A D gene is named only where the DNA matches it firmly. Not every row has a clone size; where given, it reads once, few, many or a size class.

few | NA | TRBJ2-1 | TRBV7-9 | TGTGCCAGCAGCTTTTCAGGGGAGGGTGAGCAGTTCTTC | CASSFSGEGEQFF
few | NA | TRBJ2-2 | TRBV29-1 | TGCAGCGTCGCAGGACAGTACACCGGGGAGCTGTTTTTT | CSVAGQYTGELFF
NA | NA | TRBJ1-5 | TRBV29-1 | TGCAGCGTGATGATGAATAGCAATCAGCCCCAGCATTTT | CSVMMNSNQPQHF
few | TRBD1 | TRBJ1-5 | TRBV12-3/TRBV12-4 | TGTGCCAGCAGCCTCAGCCGGGACAGGAGCAATCAGCCCCAGCATTTT | CASSLSRDRSNQPQHF
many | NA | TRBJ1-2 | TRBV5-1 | TGTGCCAGCAGCTTGGACAGCTATGGCTACACCTTC | CASSLDSYGYTF
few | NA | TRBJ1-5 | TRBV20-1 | TGCAGTGCTCTCCCCGGGGCGGATCCATATCAGCCCCAGCATTTT | CSALPGADPYQPQHF
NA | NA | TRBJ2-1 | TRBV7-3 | TGTGCCAGCAGCCCCGGAGGAAGACAGTATCATGAGCAGTTCTTC | CASSPGGRQYHEQFF
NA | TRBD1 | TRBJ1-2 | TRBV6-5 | TGTGCCAGCAGTTACTCGAGTACGAGACAGGGGTATGGCTACACCTTC | CASSYSSTRQGYGYTF
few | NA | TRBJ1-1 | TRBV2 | TGTGCCACCTCGGTACGGGGGCGAGGCACTGAAGCTTTCTTT | CATSVRGRGTEAFF
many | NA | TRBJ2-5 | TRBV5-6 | TGTGCCAGCAGCTTAGGTCTCGCAAGACAAGAGACCCAGTACTTC | CASSLGLARQETQYF
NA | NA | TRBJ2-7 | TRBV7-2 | TGTGCCAGCAGCGGCTGGGAGAGCGAGCAGTACTTC | CASSGWESEQYF
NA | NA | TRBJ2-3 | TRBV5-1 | TGCGCCAGCAGCTTCGGGGGTTCGGGCGATACGCAGTATTTT | CASSFGGSGDTQYF
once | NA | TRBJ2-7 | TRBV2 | TGTGCCAGCAGTGAAGCTAACAGGGATTACGAGCAGTACTTC | CASSEANRDYEQYF
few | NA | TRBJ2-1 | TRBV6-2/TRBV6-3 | TGTGCCAGCAGCCCTGGACGGCTCAGGGCGTTCTTC | CASSPGRLRAFF